This T cell receptor beta chain was documented in a study of resident and recirculating memory T cells in vitiligo. The wider study: The samples were homogenized without cell sorting before genomic DNA extraction.

The germline CDR1 and CDR2 sequences are LGHNA and YNFKEQ. CDR3 size: 16 residues. Trimming stripped 0 bases from V and 0 bases from J, with 9 bases between. Sequenced by immunoSEQ multiplex PCR; TCRdb stores in-frame clones only, minus some. This table holds 70,000 to 85,000 clones, approximately 90% found once. The sample taken for sequencing was blood. The TCR originated in a male donor with vitiligo. This chain links TRBV4-2 with TRBJ1-3, with D possibly matching TRBD1 (5 bases). The CDR3 DNA reads TGTGCCAGCAGCCAAGATTGGGGGGGCTCTGGAAACACCATATATTTT. Its translation: CASSQDWGGSGNTIYF.